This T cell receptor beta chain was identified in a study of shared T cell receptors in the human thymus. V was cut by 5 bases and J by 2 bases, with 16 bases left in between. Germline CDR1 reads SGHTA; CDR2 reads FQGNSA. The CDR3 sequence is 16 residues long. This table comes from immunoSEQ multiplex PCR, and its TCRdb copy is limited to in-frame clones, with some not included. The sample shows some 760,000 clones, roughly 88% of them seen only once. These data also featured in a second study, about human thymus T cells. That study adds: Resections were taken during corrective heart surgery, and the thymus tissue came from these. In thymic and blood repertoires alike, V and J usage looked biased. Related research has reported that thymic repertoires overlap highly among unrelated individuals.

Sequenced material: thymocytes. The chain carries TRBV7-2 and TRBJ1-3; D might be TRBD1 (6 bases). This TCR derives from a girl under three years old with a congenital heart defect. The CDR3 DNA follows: TGTGCCAGCAGCCCCTCGACAGGAAGGACTGGAAACACCATATATTTT. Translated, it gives CASSPSTGRTGNTIYF. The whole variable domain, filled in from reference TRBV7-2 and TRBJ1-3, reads GAGVSQSPSNKVTEKGKDVELRCDPISGHTALYWYRQSLGQGLEFLIYFQGNSAPDKSGLPSDRFSAERTGGSVSTLTIQRTQQEDSAVYLCASSPSTGRTGNTIYFGEGSWLTVV.